Listed here are 18 T cell receptor beta chains from one sample, sequenced in a study of T cell repertoires in cytomegalovirus infection. The antigens for these receptors are not known. One entry per CDR3 protein, called by TCRdb with MiXCR from the reads. The table records 300,000 to 400,000 distinct CDR3 sequences, more than 20% of them present only once. Sequenced material: cultured PBMCs, taken from culture after CMV antigen stimulation. These receptors were collected from a human donor in good health (CMV status not recorded). Some clones in this sample may be carry-over from other donors' samples.

DNA of the CDR3: TGTGCCAGCAGGGTTAACTATGGCTACACCTTC. Translated, it gives CASRVNYGYTF. V gene TRBV2 combines with J gene TRBJ1-2; D remains unclear. CDR3 length: 11 amino acids. The germline gives CDR1 SNHLY, CDR2 FYNNEI. The V and J ends lost 6 bases and 1 base respectively, with 3 bases between them.

This clonotype was detected many times. This chain joins TRBV15 and TRBJ1-1; 8 positions agree with TRBD1. In germline, CDR1 is LNHNV, CDR2 YYDKDF (reference sequence). J gave up 2 bases and V 2 bases, and 4 bases lay outside the gene matches. The CDR3 runs 15 residues. This chain's CDR3 is CATSRTGGTNTEAFF. CDR3 coding DNA: TGTGCCACCAGCAGAACAGGGGGTACTAACACTGAAGCTTTCTTT.

This clonotype has a handful of counts. This chain connects TRBV6-5 to TRBJ2-5; TRBD1 matches at 8 bases. There are 19 residues in the CDR3. V dropped 3 bases and J dropped 5; count of bases not matched to a gene: 20. Germline CDR1 and CDR2: MNHEY and SVGAGI. CDR3 protein: CASSYLDRGVGSFKETQYF. As DNA, the CDR3 is TGTGCCAGCAGTTATCTCGACAGGGGTGTCGGCAGTTTTAAGGAGACCCAGTACTTC.

This clonotype was counted a few times. J is TRBJ2-1 and V is TRBV18; D is ambiguous. The CDR3 has 14 amino acids. Looked up from germline, CDR1 is KGHSH and CDR2 is LQKENI. V lost 7 bases and J 0 bases, leaving 10 bases between the germline ends. CDR3 coding DNA: TGTGCCAGCTTGGGCCAGCTCTCCTACAATGAGCAGTTCTTC. Translated: CASLGQLSYNEQFF.

The V call is TRBV12-3 or TRBV12-4, the J call TRBJ1-5; D unclear. This CDR3 is built from 14 residues. V dropped 10 bases and J dropped 4 bases, with 17 bases sitting between them. The CDR3 DNA is TGTGCCACCACCTTCCGAGACTTTAATCAGCCCCAGCATTTT. It translates to CATTFRDFNQPQHF.

The genes are TRBV28 and TRBJ1-4; a weak D match, TRBD1 (5 bases). Trimming left V 3 bases short and J 11 bases short, with 13 bases between. The CDR3 has 13 amino acids. The V gene's germline CDR1 is MDHEN and CDR2 SYDVKM. The CDR3 here is CASSLLQTVKLFF. DNA of the CDR3: TGTGCCAGCAGTTTGCTACAGACAGTTAAACTGTTTTTT.

This clonotype was counted only a few times. The V gene is TRBV19, the J gene TRBJ2-5; 11 nucleotides line up with TRBD2. The J segment lost 5 bases and the V segment lost 3 bases, leaving 11 bases of the junction unmatched. This CDR3 region has 17 residues. Germline assignment: CDR1 LNHDA and CDR2 SQIVND (reference sequence). CDR3 sequence (DNA): TGTGCCAGTAGTATTGGACTAGCGGGCGAGCGGGGTGAGACCCAGTACTTC. Its protein is CASSIGLAGERGETQYF.

In DNA form, the CDR3 reads TGTGCCAGCAGTTTAGCCCGGGACAGATACAATGAGCAGTTCTTC. Translated, it gives CASSLARDRYNEQFF. The chain combines TRBV27 with TRBJ2-1, with 7 positions matching TRBD1. The CDR3 contains 15 residues. Per the germline V gene, CDR1 is MNHEY and CDR2 is SMNVEV (reference sequence). J gave up 4 bases and V 2 bases, and 5 bases lay outside the gene matches.

This clonotype has a handful of counts. The chain couples TRBV7-2 to TRBJ2-1; possibly TRBD2 for D (6 bases). Per germline, CDR1 SGHTA and CDR2 FQGNSA. Between the trimmed V and J ends, which lost 1 base and 5 bases, there was a span of 12 bases. CDR3 length: 15 amino acids. The CDR3 protein is CASSLVWGVNNEQFF. In DNA form, the CDR3 reads TGTGCCAGCAGCTTAGTTTGGGGGGTTAACAATGAGCAGTTCTTC. The full variable domain, completed using reference TRBV7-2 and TRBJ2-1, is GAGVSQSPSNKVTEKGKDVELRCDPISGHTALYWYRQSLGQGLEFLIYFQGNSAPDKSGLPSDRFSAERTGGSVSTLTIQRTQQEDSAVYLCASSLVWGVNNEQFFGPGTRLTVL.

This clonotype was seen repeatedly, ten times or more. The rearrangement links TRBV6-2 or TRBV6-3 to TRBJ2-5; perhaps TRBD1 as D (6 bases). Germline-derived CDR1 and CDR2 are MNHEY and SVGEGT. The ends were cut back, 4 bases at V and 2 bases at J, with 14 bases in the middle. This CDR3 contains 15 residues. CDR3 in DNA: TGTGCCAGCAGTTTTTACGGACAGATTCAAGAGACCCAGTACTTC. Translated: CASSFYGQIQETQYF.

This clonotype was detected many times. The J gene is TRBJ2-1, the V gene TRBV20-1, with 9 positions matching TRBD2. The ends lost 5 bases at V and 5 bases at J; junction bases unmatched: 10. The length of the CDR3 is 15 residues. Germline loops: CDR1 DFQATT, CDR2 SNEGSKA (reference sequence). The CDR3 protein is CSAHIGAGGNNEQFF. The CDR3 region has the DNA TGCAGTGCTCATATTGGAGCGGGGGGTAACAATGAGCAGTTCTTC.

This clonotype showed up just a few times. V usage is TRBV12-3 or TRBV12-4 and J usage is TRBJ2-7; 12 positions agree with TRBD1. This CDR3 region has 14 residues. Germline trimming cut 7 bases from V and 6 bases from J; bases unmatched to any gene: 7. The CDR3 spells CASNPGQGAGEQYF. Written as DNA, the CDR3 is TGTGCCAGCAACCCGGGACAGGGGGCGGGCGAGCAGTACTTC.

Ten or more counts support this clonotype. The gene calls are TRBV7-2 and TRBJ1-2, with D uncertain. V lost 0 bases, J lost 8 bases, and 10 bases lay in between. CDR1 and CDR2 (germline): SGHTA, FQGNSA. This CDR3 is 13 amino acids long. CDR3: CASSLATSVGYTF. CDR3 DNA sequence: TGTGCCAGCAGCTTAGCGACTTCCGTAGGCTACACCTTC.

The chain combines TRBV7-6 with TRBJ1-5, with D possibly TRBD1 on 6 matching bases. Germline V gene lookup returns CDR1 SGHVS and CDR2 FNYEAQ. V lost 1 base and J 5 bases, leaving 15 bases between the germline ends. The CDR3 extends over 16 amino acids. The CDR3 DNA sequence: TGTGCCAGCAGCTTAGTCACAGGGCGCGGAGATCAGCCCCAGCATTTT. It translates to CASSLVTGRGDQPQHF.

This chain connects TRBV15 to TRBJ2-3; the match to TRBD2 covers 7 bases. The V segment lost 0 bases and the J segment 0 bases; nucleotides outside the gene matches: 3. Germline V CDR1 and CDR2: LNHNV, YYDKDF (reference sequence). The CDR3 has 16 residues. CDR3 in amino acids: CATSRDAGRSTDTQYF. The DNA of the CDR3 is TGTGCCACCAGCAGAGATGCCGGGAGGAGCACAGATACGCAGTATTTT. Full variable domain (rest looked up from reference TRBV15 and TRBJ2-3): DAMVIQNPRYQVTQFGKPVTLSCSQTLNHNVMYWYQQKSSQAPKLLFHYYDKDFNNEADTPDNFQSRRPNTSFCFLDIRSPGLGDTAMYLCATSRDAGRSTDTQYFGPGTRLTVL.

The chain carries TRBV20-1 and TRBJ1-5, with unresolved D. Between the trimmed V and J ends, which lost 3 bases and 0 bases, there was a span of 18 bases. CDR1 and CDR2 from the germline V gene are DFQATT and SNEGSKA (reference sequence). CDR3 length: 17 residues. CDR3 residues: CSASGITTGNSNQPQHF. Here the CDR3 DNA reads TGCAGTGCTAGTGGAATAACGACTGGCAATAGCAATCAGCCCCAGCATTTT.

This clonotype was found a few times. This CDR3 reads CASSEFSGSSYTQYF. CDR3 nucleotides: TGCGCCAGCAGTGAGTTTAGCGGGAGCTCGTATACGCAGTATTTT. The rearrangement joins TRBV10-2 to TRBJ2-3; the match to TRBD2 covers 9 bases. V shed 1 base and J 7 bases; nucleotides not matched to a gene: 6. Germline V lookup: CDR1 WSHSY, CDR2 SAAADI. The CDR3 is 15 residues long.

This clonotype appeared many times. This chain links TRBV7-2 with TRBJ2-4; a weak D match, TRBD1 (5 bases). The CDR3 covers 16 residues. Germline-derived CDR1 and CDR2 are SGHTA and FQGNSA. V was pared by 4 bases and J by 2 bases, with 15 bases between. The CDR3 loop reads CASSSFRQGTKNIQYF. The CDR3 region has the DNA TGTGCCAGCAGCTCGTTCCGGCAGGGAACCAAAAACATTCAGTACTTC.